This entry describes one T cell receptor beta chain. No cognate antigen has been identified for it. Per-nucleotide qualities are absent, and no much larger clonotype sits a single base away. These data originate in a study of OX40 agonist ivuxolimab in advanced cancers. For context, the study as a whole: The costimulatory receptor OX40 (CD134) was targeted by ivuxolimab, a fully human IgG2 agonistic monoclonal antibody. Intravenous ivuxolimab was administered to patients every 2 weeks at six dose levels: 0.01, 0.1, 0.3, 1.5, 3 and 10 mg/kg. Among the approximately 50 dose-escalation patients, about 19 had hepatocellular carcinoma, 15 or so melanoma, 9 renal cell carcinoma and 9 head and neck cancer. A male proportion of roughly 80% and a mean age of approximately 61 years, ranging from roughly 23 to 90, were recorded for the dose-escalation cohort. Prior anti-PD-1, anti-PD-L1 or anti-CTLA-4 therapy was permitted, and approximately 40% of dose-escalation patients had received checkpoint inhibitors. Partial responses occurred in three dose-escalation patients: two with cutaneous melanoma and one with hepatocellular carcinoma. Peripheral TCRbeta sequencing aimed to test whether ivuxolimab altered TCR sequence diversity and caused clonal T-cell expansion. The paper reports the monotherapy dose-escalation portion (N ≈ 50 patients) of the phase I ivuxolimab trial.

Summary of the overall study and its limitations: After ivuxolimab, more expanded clones were found on average in CD8+ T cells than in CD4+ T cells. Antigen specificity was not determined for the clonally expanded peripheral T cells. At doses from 0.1 to 3.0 mg/kg, clonal expansion was seen in both CD4+ and CD8+ blood T cells between baseline and week 6. In the 0.1-3.0 mg/kg groups, partial responders had among the lowest normalized peripheral clonal expansion, particularly in CD8+ T cells. Low levels of normalized T-cell clonal expansion were also seen in some patients who did not respond.

The trial excluded patients who had a history of autoimmune disease or were on systemic immunosuppression. Peripheral blood for TCR sequencing was drawn from every dose cohort at baseline, at cycle 4 day 1 and at cycle 7 day 1. The samples were drawn from a first-in-human, open-label, multicenter phase I dose-escalation trial of ivuxolimab. Adults with locally advanced or metastatic melanoma, renal cell, hepatocellular, or head and neck squamous cell carcinoma were enrolled in the trial. Before TCR sequencing, CD4+ T cells and CD8+ T cells from peripheral blood were sorted into separate populations. To sequence the TCRbeta CDR3 region, genomic DNA was isolated from the sorted cells. The immunoSEQ Assay was used to sequence the TCRbeta CDR3 regions. TCRdb mirrors the immuneACCESS table, restricted to in-frame sequences. Some clones are absent from its copies; in checked studies, under half trace to an unresolved V gene, and the reason for the others is unknown. This sample is represented by approximately 22,000 clones; approximately 88% of them were singletons. The biggest ten clones account for about 35% of the sample.

CDR1 and CDR2 (MNHNS, SASEGT) derive from the germline V gene. The CDR3 numbers 15 residues from cysteine through phenylalanine. This entry keeps only the CDR3 DNA: 45 bases, framed from base 1. After removal of 2 bases from V and 0 bases from J, the junction retains 4 bases not matched to a gene. The TCR comes from an adult with an advanced solid tumor such as melanoma, head and neck, liver or kidney cancer. The sample here was CD4+ or CD8+ T cells sorted from blood, taken in a trial of the OX40 agonist ivuxolimab. The V and J genes are TRBV6-1 and TRBJ2-7; 7 bases in the middle match TRBD2. The encoded CDR3 is CASSETSASSYEQYF. The DNA sequence reads TGTGCCAGCAGTGAAACTAGCGCTAGCTCCTACGAGCAGTACTTC.